Shown below are 30 T cell receptor beta chains from a single sample sequenced in a study of cytotoxic CD8 clonotypes in ibrutinib-treated CLL. The method was immunoSEQ multiplex PCR; TCRdb's version includes in-frame clones alone and lacks a portion of them. Of roughly 70,000 clones detected, just over 90% appear once; the ten largest clones hold approximately 3.1%. The material sequenced was PBMCs, taken after 12 months of ibrutinib treatment. Every receptor here comes from a human donor with chronic lymphocytic leukemia.

CDR3 DNA sequence: TGTGCCAGCAGTGATCCGGGACAGGGGGCGGAGAAGAGCTACACCTTC. Translation: CASSDPGQGAEKSYTF. V gene TRBV25-1 combines with J gene TRBJ1-2; TRBD1 matches 12 bases. With 3 bases clipped from V and 9 bases from J, the junction kept 11 bases outside the gene matches. Germline V gene data show CDR1 as MGHDK and CDR2 as SYGVNS. This CDR3 region has 16 residues.

This clone was counted once. The rearrangement uses TRBV4-1 and TRBJ1-5; 9 bases map to TRBD1. Germline V gene sequence: CDR1 MGHRA, CDR2 YSYEKL. The CDR3 spans 16 residues. After removal of 3 bases from V and 7 bases from J, the junction contained 10 bases not matched to a gene. The chain's CDR3 is CASSQRTGETGQPQHF. Here the CDR3 DNA reads TGCGCCAGCAGCCAGAGGACAGGGGAGACTGGGCAGCCCCAGCATTTT.

The J gene is TRBJ1-3, the V gene TRBV19, with 7 bases lining up with TRBD1. With 6 bases clipped from V and 2 bases from J, the junction kept 7 bases outside the gene matches. This CDR3 region has 15 residues. The V gene's germline CDR1 is LNHDA and CDR2 SQIVND (reference sequence). The CDR3, as DNA: TGTGCCAGTAGCAAAGACAGGGATGCTGGAAACACCATATATTTT. Its translation is CASSKDRDAGNTIYF.

V gene TRBV7-3 combines with J gene TRBJ1-2; possibly TRBD1 for D (5 bases). The CDR3 covers 14 residues. V was trimmed by 5 bases and J by 3 bases, leaving 13 bases between them. Per germline, CDR1 SGHTA and CDR2 FQGTGA. Here the CDR3 DNA reads TGTGCCAGCAGCCCCCACGCGACAGACTATGGCTACACCTTC. Residues: CASSPHATDYGYTF.

As regards this clone: At the DNA level, this CDR3 is encoded by other sequences in the same sample as well. The chain links TRBV7-8 to TRBJ2-1; no clear D gene. Germline CDR1 and CDR2: SGHVS and FQNEAQ. The CDR3 is 13 residues long. V was trimmed by 4 bases and J by 4 bases, leaving 8 bases between them. DNA for the CDR3: TGTGCCAGCAGCTGGGGATTTTACAATGAGCAGTTCTTC. Protein: CASSWGFYNEQFF.

Concerning this clone itself: One junction end disagrees with the germline gene, perhaps due to a read error. The J gene is TRBJ2-7, the V gene TRBV5-1, with 9 bases aligning to TRBD1. The CDR3 is 15 amino acids. From germline, CDR1 is SGHRS and CDR2 YFSETQ. The DNA of the CDR3 is TGCGTCAGCAGCTTGGGACCGGGACAGGGTTACGAGCAGTACTTC. It specifies CVSSLGPGQGYEQYF.

This sequence joins TRBV10-1 and TRBJ2-3; 9 bases map to TRBD2. The CDR3 spans 16 residues. With 0 bases clipped from V and 6 bases from J, the junction kept 7 bases outside the gene matches. CDR1 and CDR2 (germline): WNHNN, SYGVQD (reference sequence). In nucleotides, the CDR3 is TGCGCCAGCAGTGAGTCGAGGGTAGCGGGGGCCGATACGCAGTATTTT. This sequence encodes CASSESRVAGADTQYF.

The gene calls are TRBV30 and TRBJ1-3; TRBD1 might be the D (5 bases). The germline V gene has CDR1 GTSNPN and CDR2 SVGIG (reference sequence). V shed 3 bases and J shed 2 bases, with 14 bases lying between them. The CDR3 extends over 15 amino acids. CDR3 nucleotides: TGTGCCTGGAGGGTCCGGGACGGGACTGGAAACACCATATATTTT. Protein sequence: CAWRVRDGTGNTIYF.

The chain is built from TRBV27 and TRBJ1-1, with a tentative D call TRBD1 (6 bases). V shed 7 bases and J shed 1 base, with 16 bases lying between them. Germline loops: CDR1 MNHEY, CDR2 SMNVEV (reference sequence). The CDR3 runs 15 residues. DNA of the CDR3: TGTGCCAGCACGCCCACAGGGTCTGGGAACACTGAAGCTTTCTTT. Protein sequence: CASTPTGSGNTEAFF.

The chain has TRBV2 and TRBJ2-1, with a tentative D call TRBD2 (5 bases). Germline loops: CDR1 SNHLY, CDR2 FYNNEI. Trimming pared 8 bases from V and 6 bases from J, leaving 20 bases between. The CDR3 is made up of 15 amino acids. CDR3 region: CASLPFEGKSNEQFF. Here the CDR3 DNA reads TGTGCCAGCCTGCCGTTCGAGGGAAAGTCCAATGAGCAGTTCTTC. The whole variable domain, remainder taken from reference TRBV2 and TRBJ2-1, is EPEVTQTPSHQVTQMGQEVILRCVPISNHLYFYWYRQILGQKVEFLVSFYNNEISEKSEIFDDQFSVERPDGSNFTLKIRSTKLEDSAMYFCASLPFEGKSNEQFFGPGTRLTVL.

V usage is TRBV12-5 and J usage is TRBJ1-3; the D is unclear. The CDR3 runs to 13 residues. V was cut by 0 bases and J by 1 base, with 1 base left in between. Germline values: CDR1 LGHNT, CDR2 FRNRAP. The CDR3 region is CASGLVSGNTIYF. DNA for the CDR3: TGTGCTAGTGGTTTGGTATCTGGAAACACCATATATTTT.

This chain connects TRBV21-1 to TRBJ2-5. TRBV21-1 corresponds to a pseudogene. CDR3 length: 14 amino acids. The CDR3 DNA reads as TGTGCCAGCAGCAAAGTAGTACCAAGGCAGACCCAGTACTTC. Its translation: CASSKVVPRQTQYF.

The genes are TRBV6-5 and TRBJ2-5; D is undetermined. CDR3 size: 15 residues. V lost 4 bases, J lost 5 bases, and 17 bases lay in between. Germline CDR1 reads MNHEY; CDR2 reads SVGAGI. Here the CDR3 DNA reads TGTGCCAGCAGTTCCAAGACCTGGGAAGGGGAGACCCAGTACTTC. It specifies CASSSKTWEGETQYF.

CDR3 bases: TGTGCCAGCAGCCCCCGGCCGGGGGCTTATGAGACCCAGTACTTC. Protein product: CASSPRPGAYETQYF. This chain links TRBV7-7 with TRBJ2-5; D assignment may be TRBD1 or TRBD2 (6 bases each). CDR1 is SSHAT, CDR2 FNYEAQ, per germline (reference sequence). This CDR3 has 15 amino acids. Trimming took 5 bases from V and 5 from J, leaving 18 bases between them.

This clone came up once. The rearrangement uses TRBV6-5 and TRBJ1-2; the match to TRBD1 covers 9 bases. After removal of 6 bases from V and 5 bases from J, the junction contained 7 bases not matched to a gene. Germline values: CDR1 MNHEY, CDR2 SVGAGI. The CDR3 loop spans 14 amino acids. In nucleotides, the CDR3 is TGTGCCAGCAGCCCCGGGACAGGGAGGTATGGCTACACCTTC. Translating gives CASSPGTGRYGYTF.

The rearrangement links TRBV14 to TRBJ2-4; D call uncertain. V was clipped by 0 bases and J by 2 bases, with 20 bases between them. Looked up from germline, CDR1 is SGHDN and CDR2 is FVKESK. This CDR3 spans 19 amino acids. The CDR3 nucleotides are TGTGCCAGCAGCCAAGAATGGGCGTCCACCTACGGGTCCAAAAACATTCAGTACTTC. This sequence encodes CASSQEWASTYGSKNIQYF.

The V gene is TRBV7-8, the J gene TRBJ1-5; maybe TRBD1 (5 bases). Germline lookup yields CDR1 SGHVS and CDR2 FQNEAQ. Trimming removed 1 base at V and 6 bases at J, with 10 bases between. The CDR3 totals 14 residues. The CDR3 region is CASSLVQVRQPQHF. The CDR3 DNA reads as TGTGCCAGCAGCTTAGTACAGGTCCGTCAGCCCCAGCATTTT.

This chain joins TRBV9 and TRBJ2-1; the D gene is possibly TRBD2 (6 bases). The CDR3 sequence is 15 residues long. V was cut by 0 bases and J by 3 bases, with 10 bases left in between. Germline V gives CDR1 SGDLS, CDR2 YYNGEE. The CDR3 region is CASSVGLGVYNEQFF. DNA of the CDR3: TGTGCCAGCAGCGTAGGACTAGGGGTCTACAATGAGCAGTTCTTC.

The rearrangement uses TRBV5-1 and TRBJ2-1; 7 bases match TRBD2. V was pared by 0 bases and J by 7 bases, with 7 bases of the junction left unmatched. The CDR3 sequence is 15 residues long. Germline V CDR1 and CDR2: SGHRS, YFSETQ. CDR3 sequence reads: CASSLASGMGNEQFF. The DNA of the CDR3 is TGCGCCAGCAGCTTGGCCAGCGGGATGGGTAATGAGCAGTTCTTC.

The rearrangement links TRBV19 to TRBJ1-1; no reliable D call. The CDR3 totals 14 residues. Looked up from germline, CDR1 is LNHDA and CDR2 is SQIVND (reference sequence). Trimming removed 3 bases from V and 1 base from J, with 9 bases in between. The CDR3 loop reads CASSINGGNTEAFF. CDR3 in DNA: TGTGCCAGTAGTATTAATGGAGGGAACACTGAAGCTTTCTTT. Looking up the rest from reference TRBV19 and TRBJ1-1 gives the full variable domain: DGGITQSPKYLFRKEGQNVTLSCEQNLNHDAMYWYRQDPGQGLRLIYYSQIVNDFQKGDIAEGYSVSREKKESFPLTVTSAQKNPTAFYLCASSINGGNTEAFFGQGTRLTVV.

This clone was seen once. The chain combines TRBV19 with TRBJ2-2; D is uncertain. Germline V gives CDR1 LNHDA, CDR2 SQIVND (reference sequence). This CDR3 has 11 amino acids. V dropped 6 bases and J dropped 5 bases, with 4 bases sitting between them. CDR3 bases: TGTGCCAGTAGGACGACCGGGGAGCTGTTTTTT. Translating it yields CASRTTGELFF.

The CDR3 here is CASSLRVTTNSEAFF. CDR3 nucleotide sequence: TGCGCCAGCAGCTTGAGGGTTACGACAAACAGCGAAGCTTTCTTT. The chain combines TRBV5-1 with TRBJ1-1; no firm D call. In germline, CDR1 is SGHRS, CDR2 YFSETQ. CDR3 size: 15 residues. Deletions cut 1 base from V and 8 bases from J, with 18 bases between.

The chain couples TRBV6-5 to TRBJ1-2; perhaps TRBD1 as D (5 bases). V lost 0 bases to trimming and J lost 7 bases, with 12 bases between them. The CDR3 is made up of 14 amino acids. The germline V gene encodes CDR1 MNHEY and CDR2 SVGAGI. CDR3: CASSYSMGVAGYTF. CDR3 coding DNA: TGTGCCAGCAGTTACTCGATGGGGGTTGCTGGCTACACCTTC.

The chain joins TRBV6-1 to TRBJ2-7; 7 bases align to TRBD2. J lost 4 bases, V lost 6 bases, and 9 bases had no gene match. This CDR3 has 14 amino acids. Germline V gene sequence: CDR1 MNHNS, CDR2 SASEGT. The CDR3 coding sequence is TGTGCCAGCAGCCCTCAGGCTAGCGGTTACGAGCAGTACTTC. Translating it yields CASSPQASGYEQYF.

The chain couples TRBV28 to TRBJ2-7, with 7 bases lining up with TRBD2. The V segment lost 2 bases and the J segment 2 bases; nucleotides outside the gene matches: 9. The CDR3 length is 16 residues. The germline V gene has CDR1 MDHEN and CDR2 SYDVKM. CDR3 bases: TGTGCCAGCAGTTTAGAACGTCGGGGGGTAACCTACGAGCAGTACTTC. Amino acids: CASSLERRGVTYEQYF.

This clone is labeled medium-sized. The chain combines TRBV29-1 with TRBJ2-3; D possibly corresponds to TRBD1 (6 bases). Trimming removed 2 bases at V and 4 bases at J, with 13 bases between. The CDR3 is 14 amino acids. Looked up from germline, CDR1 is SQVTM and CDR2 is ANQGSEA. The CDR3 protein is CSVETGKVADTQYF. The CDR3 coding sequence is TGCAGCGTTGAAACAGGGAAGGTGGCAGATACGCAGTATTTT.

This clone was observed once. The V and J genes are TRBV10-3 and TRBJ2-6; either TRBD1 or TRBD2 may supply D (5 bases each). V was clipped by 3 bases and J by 0 bases, with 15 bases between them. Germline V gene lookup returns CDR1 ENHRY and CDR2 SYGVKD. The CDR3 loop spans 18 amino acids. The CDR3 DNA follows: TGTGCCATCAGTGATATGTCGAGGGGAAACTCTGGGGCCAACGTCCTGACTTTC. Translation gives CAISDMSRGNSGANVLTF.

The V gene is TRBV5-1, the J gene TRBJ2-4, with TRBD2 identical over 9 bases. The CDR3 has 16 amino acids. CDR1 SGHRS and CDR2 YFSETQ come from the germline V gene. V shed 6 bases and J 9 bases; nucleotides not matched to a gene: 16. The CDR3: CASTPRGSGSSGIQYF. CDR3 sequence (DNA): TGCGCCAGCACCCCCAGGGGTAGCGGGAGTTCGGGCATTCAGTACTTC.

The V gene is TRBV19, the J gene TRBJ2-6; 7 bases line up with TRBD1. Germline V CDR1 and CDR2: LNHDA, SQIVND (reference sequence). J was trimmed by 1 base and V by 9 bases; bases with no gene match: 9. This CDR3 contains 16 residues. CDR3 nucleotide sequence: TGTGCCAGGCTACCCGGGACAGCGTCTGGGGCCAACGTCCTGACTTTC. Residues: CARLPGTASGANVLTF. Complete variable domain (other parts from reference TRBV19 and TRBJ2-6): DGGITQSPKYLFRKEGQNVTLSCEQNLNHDAMYWYRQDPGQGLRLIYYSQIVNDFQKGDIAEGYSVSREKKESFPLTVTSAQKNPTAFYLCARLPGTASGANVLTFGAGSRLTVL.

The V and J genes are TRBV9 and TRBJ2-1, with 7 bases fitting TRBD2. The CDR3 runs to 15 residues. V gave up 3 bases and J gave up 2 bases; unmatched junction bases: 5. Germline-derived CDR1 and CDR2 are SGDLS and YYNGEE. The CDR3 loop reads CASSASGKTYNEQFF. DNA of the CDR3: TGTGCCAGCAGCGCCAGCGGGAAGACCTACAATGAGCAGTTCTTC.